These 29 T cell receptor beta chains came from one sample sequenced in a study of long-term antiretroviral therapy in people with HIV. Investigators performed immunoSEQ version v3.0 at survey level. Produced via immunoSEQ multiplex PCR; TCRdb's table is partial and in-frame only. The sample contains 9,500 to 15,000 clones, more than 80% of which appear only once. Sequenced material: unsorted PBMCs, taken 3.4 years after starting antiretroviral therapy. The receptors originated from a man aged 35-49 years with HIV.

The sample holds a few counts of this clone. The genes are TRBV28 and TRBJ1-2; unclear D gene. CDR3 length: 13 residues. Trimming pared 4 bases from V and 10 bases from J, leaving 16 bases between. Germline assignment: CDR1 MDHEN and CDR2 SYDVKM. This chain's CDR3 is CASSSAGRIIYTF. In nucleotides, the CDR3 is TGTGCCAGCAGTTCAGCAGGTCGGATCATCTACACCTTC.

With respect to this clone: The junction shows a germline mismatch at one end, possibly a read error. V usage is TRBV28 and J usage is TRBJ2-3; perhaps TRBD2 as D (5 bases). Per germline, CDR1 MDHEN and CDR2 SYDVKM. The CDR3 sequence is 12 residues long. The CDR3 spells CASSRTPDTQYF. CDR3 sequence (DNA): TGTGCCAGCAGCAGGACTCCAGACACGCAGTATTTT.

The genes are TRBV13 and TRBJ2-2; a possible D gene is TRBD2 (5 bases). Germline values: CDR1 PRHDT, CDR2 FYEKMQ (reference sequence). This CDR3 is 16 amino acids long. The V and J ends lost 3 bases and 1 base respectively, with 12 bases between them. CDR3 loop: CASSFSPAENTGELFF. The CDR3 DNA sequence: TGTGCCAGCAGCTTCAGTCCAGCGGAGAACACCGGGGAGCTGTTTTTT.

V gene TRBV11-2 combines with J gene TRBJ2-5; D uncertain. Germline-derived CDR1 and CDR2 are SGHAT and FQNNGV. Trimming pared 5 bases from V and 2 bases from J, leaving 21 bases between. The length of the CDR3 is 17 residues. CDR3 protein: CASSPTSVQVVQETQYF. CDR3 nucleotide sequence: TGTGCCAGCAGCCCGACATCGGTCCAGGTGGTTCAAGAGACCCAGTACTTC.

The V call is TRBV15, the J call TRBJ2-5, with D perhaps being TRBD1 or TRBD2 (7 bases each). V lost 3 bases to trimming and J lost 1 base, with 12 bases between them. The length of the CDR3 is 15 residues. Germline V gives CDR1 LNHNV, CDR2 YYDKDF (reference sequence). The chain's CDR3 is CATSSGGTVQETQYF. The DNA for the CDR3 is TGTGCCACCAGCAGCGGGGGGACAGTCCAAGAGACCCAGTACTTC.

V gene TRBV5-1 combines with J gene TRBJ2-1; 11 bases agree with TRBD2. Germline V gene sequence: CDR1 SGHRS, CDR2 YFSETQ. After removal of 7 bases from V and 7 bases from J, the junction contained 13 bases not matched to a gene. The CDR3 runs to 16 residues. This CDR3 is CASGPLAGGLGNEQFF. CDR3 DNA: TGCGCCAGCGGACCCTTAGCGGGAGGGCTCGGAAATGAGCAGTTCTTC.

The gene calls are TRBV5-1 and TRBJ2-7, with D unclear. Trimming removed 4 bases at V and 9 bases at J, with 17 bases between. Germline V CDR1 and CDR2: SGHRS, YFSETQ. This CDR3 has 13 residues. The CDR3 loop reads CASSEPSSPAQYF. The CDR3 nucleotides read TGCGCCAGCAGCGAGCCCTCCTCCCCCGCGCAGTACTTC.

This chain connects TRBV2 to TRBJ2-7; 14 nucleotides agree with TRBD2. The V and J ends lost 7 bases and 6 bases, in that order; junction bases with no gene match: 8. Germline V gene sequence: CDR1 SNHLY, CDR2 FYNNEI. This CDR3 contains 15 residues. This CDR3 is CASTDGTSGSGEQYF. The CDR3 DNA is TGTGCCAGCACTGACGGGACTAGCGGGAGTGGCGAGCAGTACTTC. The full variable domain, rest sourced from reference TRBV2 and TRBJ2-7, is EPEVTQTPSHQVTQMGQEVILRCVPISNHLYFYWYRQILGQKVEFLVSFYNNEISEKSEIFDDQFSVERPDGSNFTLKIRSTKLEDSAMYFCASTDGTSGSGEQYFGPGTRLTVT.

The chain uses TRBV28 and TRBJ2-6; D unresolved. V lost 5 bases to trimming and J lost 5 bases, with 22 bases between them. Germline lookup yields CDR1 MDHEN and CDR2 SYDVKM. This CDR3 is built from 18 residues. The chain's CDR3 is CASSGSCLTQSRANVLTF. The CDR3 DNA is TGTGCCAGCAGTGGTTCGTGCTTGACACAAAGTCGGGCCAACGTCCTGACTTTC.

The CDR3 reads CAGGVRTTYEQYF. The DNA of the CDR3 is TGTGCCGGGGGCGTAAGGACTACCTACGAGCAGTACTTC. V and J are TRBV30 and TRBJ2-7; either TRBD1 or TRBD2 may fit D (6 bases each). V was pared by 8 bases and J by 2 bases, with 16 bases between. Germline loops: CDR1 GTSNPN, CDR2 SVGIG (reference sequence). The CDR3 loop spans 13 amino acids.

This clone was recorded once. The chain employs TRBV2 and TRBJ2-1; 12 bases fit TRBD2. This CDR3 is built from 19 residues. Per the germline V gene, CDR1 is SNHLY and CDR2 is FYNNEI. V was pared by 2 bases and J by 0 bases, with 8 bases of the junction left unmatched. The CDR3 DNA reads as TGTGCCAGCAGTGAAAGTACTAGCGGGAGGCTAAGCTCCTACAATGAGCAGTTCTTC. Its translation is CASSESTSGRLSSYNEQFF.

The J gene is TRBJ1-1, the V gene TRBV30, with 8 bases fitting TRBD1. The CDR3 is made up of 16 amino acids. J lost 1 base, V lost 3 bases, and 10 bases had no gene match. Germline V gene sequence: CDR1 GTSNPN, CDR2 SVGIG (reference sequence). Written as DNA, the CDR3 is TGTGCCTGGAGGACAGGGGCCGCTGTTTGGAACACTGAAGCTTTCTTT. Its protein is CAWRTGAAVWNTEAFF.

The rearrangement joins TRBV7-9 to TRBJ2-1, with 8 bases matching TRBD2. The CDR3 is made up of 13 amino acids. Germline assignment: CDR1 SEHNR and CDR2 FQNEAQ (reference sequence). Trimming at V came to 2 bases and at J to 8 bases, leaving 2 bases not matched to a gene. The chain's CDR3 is CASSLRAGDEQFF. As DNA, the CDR3 is TGTGCCAGCAGCTTACGAGCGGGAGATGAGCAGTTCTTC. The whole variable domain, filled in from reference TRBV7-9 and TRBJ2-1, reads DTGVSQNPRHKITKRGQNVTFRCDPISEHNRLYWYRQTLGQGPEFLTYFQNEAQLEKSRLLSDRFSAERPKGSFSTLEIQRTEQGDSAMYLCASSLRAGDEQFFGPGTRLTVL.

The chain links TRBV29-1 to TRBJ2-2; tentative D call: TRBD2 (6 bases). Trimming cost V 4 bases and J 5 bases, with 11 bases left between them. Germline CDR1 SQVTM, CDR2 ANQGSEA. The CDR3 consists of 13 residues. DNA for the CDR3: TGCAGCGTTGTGGAAGGGAGGACCGGGGAGCTGTTTTTT. It yields the protein CSVVEGRTGELFF.

The rearrangement joins TRBV27 to TRBJ2-1; TRBD2 aligns across 8 bases. The length of the CDR3 is 14 residues. Per the germline V gene, CDR1 is MNHEY and CDR2 is SMNVEV (reference sequence). V shed 4 bases and J 10 bases; nucleotides not matched to a gene: 9. For the CDR3, the DNA is TGTGCCAGCAGTTCTGGAGCGGGACTAGGGGAGCAGTTCTTC. Translated, it gives CASSSGAGLGEQFF.

The J gene is TRBJ2-3, the V gene TRBV30; D assignment may be TRBD1 or TRBD2 (6 bases each). V lost 0 bases and J 3 bases, leaving 10 bases between the germline ends. The CDR3 runs to 14 residues. Germline V gene data show CDR1 as GTSNPN and CDR2 as SVGIG (reference sequence). In DNA form, the CDR3 reads TGTGCCTGGAGTGTAGGGGGGTATACAGATACGCAGTATTTT. This codes for CAWSVGGYTDTQYF.

This chain uses TRBV28 with TRBJ2-7, with D possibly being TRBD2 (5 bases). The CDR3 has 13 amino acids. The germline CDR1 and CDR2 sequences are MDHEN and SYDVKM. V dropped 8 bases and J dropped 1 base, with 12 bases sitting between them. CDR3 in amino acids: CASRTVLSYEQYF. For the CDR3, the DNA is TGTGCCAGCCGGACTGTCTTATCCTACGAGCAGTACTTC.

The chain combines TRBV15 with TRBJ1-2, with D possibly matching TRBD1 (5 bases). V was clipped by 4 bases and J by 4 bases, with 16 bases between them. The CDR3 runs to 15 residues. Germline lookup yields CDR1 LNHNV and CDR2 YYDKDF (reference sequence). The CDR3 spells CATSTSREGLYGYTF. CDR3 nucleotides: TGTGCCACCAGCACTTCCAGGGAGGGCCTCTATGGCTACACCTTC.

V is TRBV18 and J is TRBJ2-2, with 7 bases aligning to TRBD2. Germline V gene sequence: CDR1 KGHSH, CDR2 LQKENI. V shed 3 bases, J shed 6 bases, and the junction held 7 bases outside the gene matches. The CDR3 has 15 residues. The CDR3 sequence is CASSPGPRGAGELFF. CDR3 nucleotides: TGTGCCAGCTCACCGGGACCTCGGGGGGCCGGGGAGCTGTTTTTT.

The genes are TRBV4-3 and TRBJ2-5; 9 nucleotides agree with TRBD2. The CDR3 length is 17 residues. CDR1 is LGHNA and CDR2 is YSLEER in the germline V gene. The ends lost 0 bases at V and 7 bases at J; junction bases unmatched: 12. The CDR3 DNA reads TGCGCCAGCAGCCAAGATATCCTAGCGGGAAACATCGGGACCCAGTACTTC. Translated, it gives CASSQDILAGNIGTQYF.

The chain joins TRBV28 to TRBJ2-7; D is uncertain. The ends were cut back, 1 base at V and 4 bases at J, with 5 bases in the middle. Per the germline V gene, CDR1 is MDHEN and CDR2 is SYDVKM. CDR3 length equals 12 residues. The CDR3 loop is CASSLSLYEQYF. DNA of the CDR3: TGTGCCAGCAGTTTATCTCTTTACGAGCAGTACTTC.

The chain has TRBV29-1 and TRBJ1-1; 7 positions agree with TRBD1. Germline loops: CDR1 SQVTM, CDR2 ANQGSEA. The trim removed 7 bases at V and 0 bases at J, leaving 17 bases unmatched. CDR3 length: 17 amino acids. DNA of the CDR3: TGCAGCGCCGCGACCCCCGGGACAGACATCATGAACACTGAAGCTTTCTTT. Translation: CSAATPGTDIMNTEAFF.

For this clone: The junction differs from germline at one of its ends, possibly a read error. The rearrangement links TRBV7-7 to TRBJ1-3; D gene uncertain. Germline-derived CDR1 and CDR2 are SSHAT and FNYEAQ (reference sequence). The CDR3 loop spans 13 amino acids. The DNA of the CDR3 is TGTGCTAGCAGCTTAGAGTTGGGAAACACCATATATTTT. Amino acid sequence: CASSLELGNTIYF.

The chain recombines TRBV30 with TRBJ1-2, with TRBD1 as a possible D gene (6 bases). The CDR3 is made up of 12 amino acids. Per the germline V gene, CDR1 is GTSNPN and CDR2 is SVGIG (reference sequence). The V gene lost 5 bases and the J gene lost 8 bases, with 15 bases spanning the gap. CDR3 amino acids: CAWWGAGRGYTF. The DNA for the CDR3 is TGTGCCTGGTGGGGGGCAGGGCGAGGCTACACCTTC.

The chain links TRBV11-2 to TRBJ2-7; D unresolved. Between the trimmed V and J ends, which lost 2 bases and 5 bases, there was a span of 7 bases. Germline CDR1 is SGHAT and CDR2 is FQNNGV. CDR3 size: 12 residues. The CDR3 region is CASSLRRDEQYF. CDR3 sequence (DNA): TGTGCCAGCAGCTTACGTCGCGACGAGCAGTACTTC.

This rearrangement joins TRBV7-3 to TRBJ2-5; 10 bases line up with TRBD2. This CDR3 has 16 residues. Trimming removed 1 base from V and 2 bases from J; junction bases left unmatched: 4. Per germline, CDR1 SGHTA and CDR2 FQGTGA. CDR3 DNA sequence: TGTGCCAGCAGCTTAAATCCTAGCGGGAGACAAGAGACCCAGTACTTC. This sequence encodes CASSLNPSGRQETQYF.

V gene TRBV29-1 combines with J gene TRBJ2-5, with a weak D call TRBD2 (6 bases). The V gene lost 6 bases and the J gene lost 3 bases, with 14 bases spanning the gap. This CDR3 has 13 amino acids. The germline gives CDR1 SQVTM, CDR2 ANQGSEA. The CDR3 DNA reads TGCAGCGTCGCCACGACTAGTAAAGAGACCCAGTACTTC. Its protein product is CSVATTSKETQYF. The whole variable domain, remainder taken from reference TRBV29-1 and TRBJ2-5, is SAVISQKPSRDICQRGTSLTIQCQVDSQVTMMFWYRQQPGQSLTLIATANQGSEATYESGFVIDKFPISRPNLTFSTLTVSNMSPEDSSIYLCSVATTSKETQYFGPGTRLLVL.

The V and J genes are TRBV7-6 and TRBJ1-5, with 10 bases lining up with TRBD1. Germline CDR1 SGHVS, CDR2 FNYEAQ. The CDR3 contains 14 residues. The V gene end was trimmed by 3 bases and the J gene end by 6 bases; junction bases not matched to a gene: 2. Here the CDR3 DNA reads TGTGCCAGCAGCTTCGGGACAGGGGTTCAGCCCCAGCATTTT. Translated: CASSFGTGVQPQHF. The entire variable domain, with the rest obtained from reference TRBV7-6 and TRBJ1-5, is as follows: GAGVSQSPRYKVTKRGQDVALRCDPISGHVSLYWYRQALGQGPEFLTYFNYEAQQDKSGLPNDRFSAERPEGSISTLTIQRTEQRDSAMYRCASSFGTGVQPQHFGDGTRLSIL.

The chain links TRBV11-3 to TRBJ2-7; D remains ambiguous. The CDR3 runs 13 residues. Trimming cost V 5 bases and J 0 bases, with 8 bases left between them. The V gene's germline CDR1 is SGHNT and CDR2 YENEEA. CDR3 sequence: CASSVQSSYEQYF. The CDR3 nucleotides are TGTGCCAGCAGCGTACAGAGCTCCTACGAGCAGTACTTC.